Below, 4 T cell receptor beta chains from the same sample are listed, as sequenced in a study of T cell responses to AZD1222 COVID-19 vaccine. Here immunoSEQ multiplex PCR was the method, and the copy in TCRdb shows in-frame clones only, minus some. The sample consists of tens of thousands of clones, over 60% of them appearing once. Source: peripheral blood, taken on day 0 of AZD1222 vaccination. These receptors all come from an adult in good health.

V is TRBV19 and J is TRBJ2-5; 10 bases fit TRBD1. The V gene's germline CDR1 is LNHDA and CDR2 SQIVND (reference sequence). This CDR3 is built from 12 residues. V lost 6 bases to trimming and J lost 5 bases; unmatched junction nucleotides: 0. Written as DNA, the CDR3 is TGTGCCAGTAGGGACAGGGGGGAGACCCAGTACTTC. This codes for CASRDRGETQYF.

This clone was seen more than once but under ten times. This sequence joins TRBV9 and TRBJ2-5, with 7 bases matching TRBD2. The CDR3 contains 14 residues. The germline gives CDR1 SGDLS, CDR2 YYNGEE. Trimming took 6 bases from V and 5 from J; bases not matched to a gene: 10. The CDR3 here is CASTYGEGWETQYF. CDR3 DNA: TGTGCCAGCACATATGGGGAGGGGTGGGAGACCCAGTACTTC.

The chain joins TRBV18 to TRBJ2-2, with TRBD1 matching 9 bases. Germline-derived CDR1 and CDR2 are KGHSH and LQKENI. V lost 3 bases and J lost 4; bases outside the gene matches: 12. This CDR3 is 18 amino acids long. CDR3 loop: CASSPLGQGTRGTGELFF. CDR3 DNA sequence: TGTGCCAGCTCACCGTTGGGACAGGGTACCCGGGGCACCGGGGAGCTGTTTTTT.

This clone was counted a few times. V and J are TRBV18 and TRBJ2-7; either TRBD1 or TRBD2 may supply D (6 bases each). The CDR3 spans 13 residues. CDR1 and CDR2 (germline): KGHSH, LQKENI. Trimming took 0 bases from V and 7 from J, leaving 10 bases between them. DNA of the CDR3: TGTGCCAGCTCACCACCCGGGGGCAGAGAGCAGTACTTC. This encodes CASSPPGGREQYF.